The rows below give T cell receptor beta chains drawn from one sample of a study of CD8 T cells in ankylosing spondylitis. MiXCR, run by TCRdb on the 5' RACE reads, gives a single entry per CDR3 protein. The table lists about 260,000 distinct CDR3 sequences, around 18% of them singletons. Sequencing was carried out using blood, either unsorted or a sorted T cell fraction (not recorded which). The receptors derive from a male donor with ankylosing spondylitis or in good health (not recorded which). Each CDR3 is given with its conserved first and last residue.

V gene	J gene	CDR3 protein
TRBV7-3	TRBJ2-2	CASSPLSTGELFF
TRBV20-1	TRBJ1-2	CSASHWGGGYTF
TRBV7-2	TRBJ2-1	CASSTGLAPEQFF
TRBV5-1	TRBJ1-6	CASSFVGTGNSPLHF
TRBV7-2	TRBJ1-1	CASSPRFRRAMNTEAFF
TRBV3-1	TRBJ1-1	CASSLRDRCLNTEAFF
TRBV20-1	TRBJ1-5	CSANQSPQHF
TRBV20-1	TRBJ2-5	CSAPGASGETQYF
TRBV6-1	TRBJ1-4	CASKWTGATNEKLFF
TRBV12-3/TRBV12-4	TRBJ2-3	CASSLGGKTDTQYF
TRBV12-3/TRBV12-4	TRBJ2-5	CASSNVGAGFETQYF
TRBV20-1	TRBJ1-3	CSARDDSSFSNTIYF
TRBV11-3	TRBJ2-1	CASSSRASHNEQFF
TRBV10-3	TRBJ1-2	CAISTGTGSNYGYTF
TRBV27	TRBJ2-5	CASRRLAGGLQETQYF
TRBV28	TRBJ2-2	CASSPPTGGRTGELFF
TRBV29-1	TRBJ1-1	CSVEDPTNTEAFF
TRBV29-1	TRBJ2-5	CSVELTGKGTQYF
TRBV27	TRBJ2-5	CASSLSGGLGEETQYF
TRBV6-1	TRBJ2-3	CASRGSGGGTDTQYF
TRBV7-8	TRBJ2-3	CASSPFDASGRGASTDTQYF
TRBV12-5	TRBJ2-1	CASGLDPLEGDEQFF
TRBV9	TRBJ1-4	CASSETGFGEKLFF
TRBV12-3/TRBV12-4	TRBJ2-5	CASRPGLAIETQYF
TRBV3-1	TRBJ2-1	CASSLGGGRIYNEQFF
TRBV9	TRBJ2-5	CASSGGGVQETQYF
TRBV5-5	TRBJ2-5	CASSLRAGQETQYF
TRBV29-1	TRBJ2-3	CSVEAVSVLTDTQYF
TRBV21-1	TRBJ2-6	CASSKPRGLAGGPGANVLTF
TRBV2	TRBJ2-2	CAISSPPGTGVLTGELFF
TRBV12-3/TRBV12-4	TRBJ1-1	CASSPTTGSDTEAFF
TRBV3-1	TRBJ2-3	CASSQGAGTDTQYF
TRBV5-1	TRBJ2-1	CASSDRLAVYNEQFF
TRBV19	TRBJ2-1	CASSPGLARDEQFF
TRBV5-1	TRBJ2-2	CASRGVNTGELFF
TRBV11-1	TRBJ2-3	CASRRYLLAGESTDTQYF
TRBV9	TRBJ2-5	CASSAGGSTQETQYF
TRBV20-1	TRBJ2-2	CSARLPVTGELFF
TRBV12-3/TRBV12-4	TRBJ2-2	CASSFVSTGELFF
TRBV5-6	TRBJ2-2	CASSGGGRTGELFF
TRBV29-1	TRBJ2-4	CSVYRDNTKNIQYF
TRBV29-1	TRBJ2-5	CSVEPPPYF
TRBV27	TRBJ1-5	CASKTGGNQPQHF
TRBV20-1	TRBJ2-3	CSALLVVGTDTQYF
TRBV5-1	TRBJ2-1	CASSPSGTRRNEQFF
TRBV9	TRBJ2-1	CASSPVVNNEQFF
TRBV4-1	TRBJ2-2	CASSHRLAGGGTGELFF
TRBV12-3/TRBV12-4	TRBJ1-1	CASGETGGFTEAFF
TRBV27	TRBJ1-6	CASSLIGAPSPLHF
TRBV19	TRBJ2-5	CASSIARGKETQYF
TRBV12-3/TRBV12-4	TRBJ1-5	CASRGGTGFGAQHF
TRBV20-1	TRBJ2-3	CSGDARTDTQYF
TRBV29-1	TRBJ2-5	CSAGRETQYF
TRBV5-1	TRBJ2-3	CASSDLAPPSTDTQYF
TRBV3-1	TRBJ1-3	CASSTGPRAMGAFGNTIYF
TRBV6-5	TRBJ1-1	CASSYGYRGETEAFF
TRBV27	TRBJ2-1	CASSLAGNNNEQFF
TRBV20-1	TRBJ1-2	CSARAQVGYTF
TRBV12-3/TRBV12-4	TRBJ1-6	CASSSRDGKNSPLHF